The 7 T cell receptor beta chains given below trace back to one sample, sequenced in a study of patients and donors after allogeneic stem cell transplantation. TCRdb re-analysed the RT-PCR reads in MiXCR, keeping a single row per CDR3 protein. Seen here are some 880,000 distinct CDR3 sequences, roughly 18% observed once, and the top ten hold roughly 6%. What was sequenced was blood, either unsorted or a sorted T cell fraction (not recorded which). The receptors stem from a human donor who was either an allogeneic HSCT recipient or a stem cell or donor lymphocyte infusion donor (not recorded which). It is not recorded whose cells these are; they may come from a transplant donor.

The chain employs TRBV6-1 and TRBJ1-2, with 7 bases aligning to TRBD1. Germline CDR1 reads MNHNS; CDR2 reads SASEGT. The V gene end was trimmed by 6 bases and the J gene end by 2 bases; junction bases not matched to a gene: 9. The CDR3 sequence is 15 residues long. The CDR3 DNA sequence: TGTGCCAGCAGCCCCAGACAGGGATGGAACTATGGCTACACCTTC. Translation: CASSPRQGWNYGYTF.

This clonotype showed up many times. The chain recombines TRBV24-1 with TRBJ2-1; 15 positions agree with TRBD2. From germline, CDR1 is KGHDR and CDR2 SFDVKD. Unmatched junction bases numbered 9, after V lost 4 bases and J lost 9 bases. The CDR3 sequence is 17 residues long. The CDR3 bases are TGTGCCACCAGTGACAGGACTAGCGGGAGGGACCTAGGTGAGCAGTTCTTC. This encodes CATSDRTSGRDLGEQFF.

The chain couples TRBV9 to TRBJ2-3; 11 nucleotides agree with TRBD1. The CDR3 totals 16 residues. Trimming removed 0 bases from V and 7 bases from J; junction bases left unmatched: 7. CDR1 and CDR2 from the germline V gene are SGDLS and YYNGEE. The CDR3 nucleotides are TGTGCCAGCAGCGTAGAAGGACAGGGGGCGAGGAATACGCAGTATTTT. It translates to CASSVEGQGARNTQYF.

A few counts support this clonotype. The genes are TRBV6-1 and TRBJ2-2; D call uncertain. V was clipped by 6 bases and J by 3 bases, with 8 bases between them. Germline CDR1 reads MNHNS; CDR2 reads SASEGT. This CDR3 is built from 13 residues. CDR3: CASRDPHTGELFF. CDR3 in DNA: TGTGCCAGCAGGGACCCACACACCGGGGAGCTGTTTTTT.

This clonotype appeared a few times. The chain joins TRBV11-1 to TRBJ2-1; D uncertain. V lost 3 bases to trimming and J lost 5 bases, with 5 bases between them. The CDR3 totals 12 residues. Germline values: CDR1 SGHAT, CDR2 FQDESV (reference sequence). The CDR3 is CASSFRHNEQFF. CDR3 sequence (DNA): TGTGCCAGCAGCTTCAGACACAATGAGCAGTTCTTC.

This chain uses TRBV11-1 with TRBJ2-5; D not resolved. The CDR3 has 14 amino acids. V was pared by 6 bases and J by 2 bases, with 13 bases between. Germline V gives CDR1 SGHAT, CDR2 FQDESV (reference sequence). The CDR3 bases are TGTGCCAGCAGTCCGAGACTGGCTCAAGAGACCCAGTACTTC. Amino acids: CASSPRLAQETQYF.

The genes are TRBV4-3 and TRBJ2-3; 9 bases align to TRBD1. The CDR3 runs to 15 residues. With V trimmed by 2 bases and J by 4 bases, 4 bases remained unmatched. Germline CDR1 LGHNA, CDR2 YSLEER. As DNA, the CDR3 is TGCGCCAGCAGCCAACCGGACAGGGGCGCAGATACGCAGTATTTT. It is translated as CASSQPDRGADTQYF.